The T cell receptor (beta chain) described here comes from a study of CD8+CD57+ T cells in acquired aplastic anemia. Patients picked for sequencing had shown CD8+CD57+ cell expansion detected by flow cytometry. Using genomic DNA as the template, TCR beta VDJ and CDR3 profiling was carried out. TCRdb called the reads again in MiXCR, with one record for every CDR3 protein. The table records approximately 150,000 distinct CDR3 sequences, 71% of them present only once. The germline CDR1 and CDR2 sequences are SEHNR and FQNEAQ (reference sequence). CDR3 length: 13 residues. The V end lost 6 bases, the J end lost 7 bases, and 15 bases lay between the germline ends.

This rearrangement joins TRBV7-9 to TRBJ1-1; D might be TRBD1 (6 bases). The sample comprised sorted CD4+, CD8+, or CD8+CD57+ T cells (not recorded which) from PBMCs. This TCR was recovered from a human donor with aplastic anemia. CDR3 sequence (DNA): TGTGCCAGCAGGCTTAGCGGACAGAATGAAGCTTTCTTT. As protein: CASRLSGQNEAFF.